This TCR beta chain was identified in a study of T cells in Graves' hyperthyroidism and ophthalmopathy. Study-wide background: Before treatment of any kind, peripheral blood was taken at initial diagnosis.

Reasons for excluding patients were uncontrolled infection, other autoimmune disease, pregnancy or lactation. This clonotype occurred a few times. The TCR beta CDR3 regions underwent amplification using RNA transcripts as the source. With the HTBI primer set, the TCR CDR3 went through a first round of RT-PCR. TCRdb used MiXCR to reprocess the multiplex PCR reads, holding one entry per CDR3 protein. The sample includes hundreds of thousands of distinct CDR3 sequences, roughly 17% seen only once; the top ten take 15% to 20%. The germline V gene has CDR1 DFQATT and CDR2 SNEGSKA (reference sequence). This CDR3 is 15 amino acids long. The V gene lost 0 bases and the J gene lost 0 bases, with 9 bases spanning the gap.

The chain links TRBV20-1 to TRBJ1-3; D not certain. Sequences were obtained from blood. This TCR was recovered from a woman aged 18 to 35 with Graves' hyperthyroidism. For the CDR3, the DNA is TGCAGTGCTAGAGACGGCAGGAACTCTGGAAACACCATATATTTT. Translated, it gives CSARDGRNSGNTIYF.